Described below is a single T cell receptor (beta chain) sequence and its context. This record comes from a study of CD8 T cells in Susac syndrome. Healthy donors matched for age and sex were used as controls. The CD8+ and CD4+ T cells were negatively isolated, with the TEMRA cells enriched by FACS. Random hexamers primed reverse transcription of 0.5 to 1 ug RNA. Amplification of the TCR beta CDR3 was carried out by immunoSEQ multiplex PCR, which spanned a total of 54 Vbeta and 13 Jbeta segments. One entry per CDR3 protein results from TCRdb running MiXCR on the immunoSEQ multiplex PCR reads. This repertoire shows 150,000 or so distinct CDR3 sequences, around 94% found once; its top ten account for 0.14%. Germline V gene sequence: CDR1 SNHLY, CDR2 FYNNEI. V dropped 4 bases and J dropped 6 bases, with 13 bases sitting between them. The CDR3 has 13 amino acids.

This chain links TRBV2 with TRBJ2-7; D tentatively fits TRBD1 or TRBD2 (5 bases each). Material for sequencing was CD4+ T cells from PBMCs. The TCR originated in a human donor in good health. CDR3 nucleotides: TGTGCCAGCAGTGCCGGGACCCGGTTCGAGCAGTACTTC. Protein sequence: CASSAGTRFEQYF.